Many counts were recorded for the clone carrying this TCR beta chain. Its antigen is still unknown. Healthy Caucasians alone served as donors. The data were taken from a study of identical twins. This CDR3 region has 16 residues. CDR1 LGHDT and CDR2 YNNKEL come from the germline V gene (reference sequence). J was trimmed by 3 bases and V by 5 bases; bases with no gene match: 5. Overall study findings and caveats: Model-predicted out-of-frame TCR alpha sharing fell below observed values in monozygotic twins.

TCRdb reanalysed the 5' RACE reads using MiXCR and keeps one entry per CDR3 protein. Here the sample spans a few hundred thousand distinct CDR3 sequences, roughly an eighth being singletons. These sequences were also reported in another study, on yellow fever vaccine responses in identical twins.

The origin of this receptor is a woman aged 18-29 years in good health. The chain couples TRBV3-1 to TRBJ2-7, with 15 bases that match TRBD2. What was sequenced was CD4+ T cells sorted from blood. CDR3 loop: CASSSGLAGGLYEQYF. Here the CDR3 DNA reads TGTGCCAGCAGCTCGGGACTAGCGGGGGGCCTCTACGAGCAGTACTTC.